This T cell receptor beta chain is drawn from a study of T-cell reconstitution after alpha-beta-depleted transplantation in children. Molecular barcoding with unique molecular identifiers was used for the TCRbeta library. TCRdb used MiXCR to reprocess the PCR reads, holding one entry per CDR3 protein. The sample holds roughly 150,000 distinct CDR3 sequences, over 8.5% seen once. Study conclusions and caveats: Several hundred graft clones that had expanded were reportedly the source of alpha-beta T cells about two months after transplant. Newly produced T cells mostly accounted for T-cell counts and diversity one year post-transplant. Surviving recipient T cells and intrathymic progenitors accounted for some patients' high TCRbeta diversity at day 60.

In this sample, this clonotype turned up many times. As yet, its antigen is unknown. The germline V gene encodes CDR1 MGHRA and CDR2 YSYEKL. CDR3 length: 15 residues. With V trimmed by 1 base and J by 3 bases, 3 bases remained unmatched. The rearrangement links TRBV4-1 to TRBJ2-7, with 10 positions matching TRBD1. This TCR came from a boy aged 2 to 10 with acute myeloid leukemia, due to receive a stem cell transplant. The starting material was PBMCs, obtained before TCRalphabeta/CD19-depleted stem cell transplant. The chain's CDR3 is CASSQVGQGIYEQYF. CDR3 nucleotides: TGCGCCAGCAGCCAAGTGGGACAGGGGATCTACGAGCAGTACTTC.